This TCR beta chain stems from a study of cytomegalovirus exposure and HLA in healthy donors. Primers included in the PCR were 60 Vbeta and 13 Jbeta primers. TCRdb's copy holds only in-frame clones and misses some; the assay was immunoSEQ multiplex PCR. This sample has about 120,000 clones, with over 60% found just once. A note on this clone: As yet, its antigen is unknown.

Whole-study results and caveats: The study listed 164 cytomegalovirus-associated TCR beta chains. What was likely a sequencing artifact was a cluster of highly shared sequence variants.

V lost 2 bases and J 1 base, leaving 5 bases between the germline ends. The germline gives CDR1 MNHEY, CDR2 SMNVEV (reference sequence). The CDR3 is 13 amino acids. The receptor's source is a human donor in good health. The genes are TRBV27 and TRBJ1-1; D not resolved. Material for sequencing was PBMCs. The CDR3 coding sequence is TGTGCCAGCAGTTTAATGAGGAACACTGAAGCTTTCTTT. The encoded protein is CASSLMRNTEAFF.